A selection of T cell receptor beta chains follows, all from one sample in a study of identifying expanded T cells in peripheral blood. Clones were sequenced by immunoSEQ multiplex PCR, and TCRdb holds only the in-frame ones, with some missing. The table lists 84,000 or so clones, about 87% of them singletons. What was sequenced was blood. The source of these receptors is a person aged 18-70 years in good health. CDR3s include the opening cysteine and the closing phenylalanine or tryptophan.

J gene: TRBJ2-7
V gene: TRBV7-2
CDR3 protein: CASSLFPDDEQYF

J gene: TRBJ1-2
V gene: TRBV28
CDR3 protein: CASSFRLIYGYTF

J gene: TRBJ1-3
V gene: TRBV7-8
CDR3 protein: CASSLRTDSSGNTIYF

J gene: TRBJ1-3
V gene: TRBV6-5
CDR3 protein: CASSYSGGSGNTIYF

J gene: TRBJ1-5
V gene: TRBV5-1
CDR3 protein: CASSLGTGAGNQPQHF

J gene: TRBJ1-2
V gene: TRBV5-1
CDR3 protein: CASSLDNSPYGYTF

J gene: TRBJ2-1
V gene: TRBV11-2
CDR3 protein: CASSAWTSGYNEQFF

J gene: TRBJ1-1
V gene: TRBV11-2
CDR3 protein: CASSLVSGIGEAFF

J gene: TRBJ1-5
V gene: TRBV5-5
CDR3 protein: CASSLAGRRPQHF

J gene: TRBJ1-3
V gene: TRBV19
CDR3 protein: CASSLTGSSGNTIYF

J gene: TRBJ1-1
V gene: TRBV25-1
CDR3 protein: CASTWSGRNTEAFF

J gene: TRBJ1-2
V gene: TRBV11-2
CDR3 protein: CASSPSGTGLTYGYTF

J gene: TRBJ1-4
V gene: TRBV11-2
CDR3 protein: CASSPPGQGTNEKLFF

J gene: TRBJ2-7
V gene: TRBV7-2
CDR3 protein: CASSLGTGGRAYEQYF

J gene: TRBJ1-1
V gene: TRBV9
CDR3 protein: CASSSKPGNTEAFF

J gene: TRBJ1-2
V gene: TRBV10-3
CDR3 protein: CAISESQGYGYTF

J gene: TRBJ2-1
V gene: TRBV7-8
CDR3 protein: CASNGGYSYNEQFF

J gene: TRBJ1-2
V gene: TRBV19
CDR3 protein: CASSITDRNYGYTF

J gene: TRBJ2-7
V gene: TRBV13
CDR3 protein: CASSLGRSSYEQYF

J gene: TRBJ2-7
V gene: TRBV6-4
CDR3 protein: CASSDVRDPYEQYF

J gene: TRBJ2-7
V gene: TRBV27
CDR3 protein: CASRPARDRNYEQYF

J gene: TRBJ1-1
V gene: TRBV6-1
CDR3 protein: CASMSGGQMNTEAFF

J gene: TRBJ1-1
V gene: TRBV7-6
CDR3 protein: CASSPYAQMNTEAFF

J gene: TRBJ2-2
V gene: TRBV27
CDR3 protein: CASSGVPSGNTGELFF

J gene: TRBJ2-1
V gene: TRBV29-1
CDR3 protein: CSVERSSAERLF

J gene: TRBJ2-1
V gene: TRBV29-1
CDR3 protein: CSVGQGSGGYNEQFF

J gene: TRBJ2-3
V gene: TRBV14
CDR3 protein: CASSQEGLAGFLDTQYF

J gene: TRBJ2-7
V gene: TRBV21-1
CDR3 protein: CASSLIRDFSYEQYF

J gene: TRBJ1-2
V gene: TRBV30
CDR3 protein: CALARTGGPYGYTF

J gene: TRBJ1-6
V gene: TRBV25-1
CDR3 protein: CASSEPGASISPLHF

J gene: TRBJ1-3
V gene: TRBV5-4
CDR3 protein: CASSLVGGAGPGNTIYF

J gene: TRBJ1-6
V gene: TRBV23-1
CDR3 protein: CASSQSMTGDNSPLHF

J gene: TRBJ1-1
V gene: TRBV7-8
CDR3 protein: CASSLKSQGVTEAFF

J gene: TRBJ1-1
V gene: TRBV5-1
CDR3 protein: CASRRTGGNSEAFF

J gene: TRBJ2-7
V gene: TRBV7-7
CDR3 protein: CASSPGGGLYEQYF

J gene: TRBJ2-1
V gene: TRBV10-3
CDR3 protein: CAIISSNGGGYNEQFF

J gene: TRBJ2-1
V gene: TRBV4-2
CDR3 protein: CASSLSGMSYNEQFF

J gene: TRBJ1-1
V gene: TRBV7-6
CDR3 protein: CASSLEQNTEAFF

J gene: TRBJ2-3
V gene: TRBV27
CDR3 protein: CASSRGTSGNTDTQYF

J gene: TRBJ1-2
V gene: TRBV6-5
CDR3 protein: CASSYSHLYGYTF

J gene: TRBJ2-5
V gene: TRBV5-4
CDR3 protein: CASSNQETQYF

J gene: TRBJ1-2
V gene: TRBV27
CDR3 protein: CASSSGDRGLGGYTF

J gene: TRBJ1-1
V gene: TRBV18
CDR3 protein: CASSPRGASTEAFF

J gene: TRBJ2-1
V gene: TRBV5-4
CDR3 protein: CASSPGTGLLRNEQFF

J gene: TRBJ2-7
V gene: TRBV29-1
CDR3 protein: CSVVAGYEQYF

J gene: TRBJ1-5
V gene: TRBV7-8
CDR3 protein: CASSLAPAIGRGFGNQPQHF

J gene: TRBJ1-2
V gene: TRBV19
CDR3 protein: CASSRDTNYGYTF

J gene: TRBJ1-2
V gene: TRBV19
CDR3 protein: CASSLGQGDYGYTF

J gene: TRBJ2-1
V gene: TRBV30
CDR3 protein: CAWTGGSWGNEQFF

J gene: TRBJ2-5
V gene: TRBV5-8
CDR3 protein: CASSLGLAGLVYQETQYF

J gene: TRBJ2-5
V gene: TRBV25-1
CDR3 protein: CASRDRGVQETQYF

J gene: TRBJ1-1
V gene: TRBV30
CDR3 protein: CASRYRGAAFF